The text below deals with one T cell receptor beta chain. CDR3 length: 16 amino acids. In the original processing: Amplified reference gene primers provided the basis for estimating nucleated cell counts. The repertoire was sequenced with immunoSEQ multiplex PCR; TCRdb's copy has only in-frame clones and lacks some. V, J and clone size are taken as reported in that table, and D and trimming were inferred from the DNA itself. Altogether around 250,000 clones are present, around 90% being singletons, with the ten largest covering about 0.7%. The data are from a study of blood T cell repertoires in COVID-19. Background on the study: Samples representing acute and convalescent COVID-19 were sourced from the United States, Italy and Spain. The cDNA or gDNA used as material had been derived from T cells, B-cell-depleted T cells, or PBMCs.

V is TRBV21-1 and J is TRBJ1-4. TRBV21-1 is described as a pseudogene. The receptor was isolated from a human donor in a cohort sampled during active COVID-19. Sequenced sample: peripheral blood. The CDR3 region is CASSKAGGRGDEKLFF. The CDR3 nucleotides are TGTGCCAGCAGCAAAGCTGGTGGGCGGGGTGATGAAAAACTGTTTTTT.